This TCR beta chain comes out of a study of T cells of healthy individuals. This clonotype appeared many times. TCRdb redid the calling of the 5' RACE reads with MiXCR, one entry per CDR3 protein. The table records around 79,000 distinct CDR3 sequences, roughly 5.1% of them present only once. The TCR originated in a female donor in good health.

This CDR3 reads CARERTSGYNEQFF. The CDR3 nucleotides read TGCGCCAGGGAAAGGACTAGCGGCTACAATGAGCAGTTCTTC. The rearrangement links TRBV23-1 to TRBJ2-1, with 10 bases that match TRBD2. TRBV23-1 is assigned to the ORF class and has an uncertain function. There are 14 residues in the CDR3. Losses at the gene ends were 9 bases for V and 3 bases for J; bases not matched to a gene: 5.